What follows are 5 T cell receptor beta chains derived from one specimen sequenced in a study of blood T cells in healthy people across ages (dated by TCRdb to between 2014 and 2017). The library was prepared using 5' RACE. The instrument given in TCRdb is Illumina HiSeq 2500. A second PCR of roughly 7 to 12 cycles was run with a J-beta primer mix and a sample-barcoded 5' primer. Clones were called with MiXCR by TCRdb after fastp trimmed the public reads at Q25, and only in-frame beta chains were retained. Each CDR3 protein appears once, grouped with its most common genes and DNA. Here the sample has 850,000 to 1,300,000 distinct CDR3 sequences; 35% to 55% occur a single time. Jointly, the top ten make up approximately 19% of the sample. Material for sequencing was blood. These receptors all come from a woman in her sixties in good health.

The V gene is TRBV11-2, the J gene TRBJ2-1; D ambiguous. Germline values: CDR1 SGHAT, CDR2 FQNNGV. The CDR3 totals 11 residues. V was clipped by 3 bases and J by 8 bases, with 5 bases between them. This chain's CDR3 is CASSFDHEQFF. CDR3 coding DNA: TGTGCCAGCAGCTTTGATCATGAGCAGTTCTTC.

This clonotype was recorded many times. A read error is possible here, since a much larger clone lies one base away. V is TRBV12-3 or TRBV12-4 and J is TRBJ2-5, with no clear D. Trimming removed 7 bases from V and 2 bases from J, with 14 bases in between. The CDR3 is made up of 14 amino acids. The CDR3: CASTSRRLQETQYF. DNA of the CDR3: TGTGCCAGCACCTCTCGCAGGTTGCAAGAGACCCAGTACTTC.

This rearrangement joins TRBV28 to TRBJ2-3; TRBD2 aligns across 9 bases. Per the germline V gene, CDR1 is MDHEN and CDR2 is SYDVKM. This CDR3 region has 17 residues. Trimming removed 4 bases from V and 1 base from J; junction bases left unmatched: 9. The CDR3 region has the DNA TGTGCCAGCAGTTCCCCCCGAGCGGGAGGCGGCACAGATACGCAGTATTTT. Amino acids: CASSSPRAGGGTDTQYF.

The chain has TRBV12-3 or TRBV12-4 and TRBJ2-7, with 9 bases lining up with TRBD1. The CDR3 is 15 residues long. Losses at the gene ends were 3 bases for V and 3 bases for J; bases not matched to a gene: 6. The CDR3 DNA sequence: TGTGCCAGCAGTTTTGCGACAGGGGGACTCTACGAGCAGTACTTC. This encodes CASSFATGGLYEQYF.

This clonotype was picked up a small number of times. The junction departs from the called germline gene at one end, perhaps through a read error. The rearrangement links TRBV14 to TRBJ2-1; D call uncertain. The CDR3 length is 15 residues. CDR1 SGHDN and CDR2 FVKESK come from the germline V gene. The DNA of the CDR3 is TGTGCCAGCAGCCAAGATCTTGGCTCCGACAATGAGCAGTTCTTC. Translated: CASSQDLGSDNEQFF.